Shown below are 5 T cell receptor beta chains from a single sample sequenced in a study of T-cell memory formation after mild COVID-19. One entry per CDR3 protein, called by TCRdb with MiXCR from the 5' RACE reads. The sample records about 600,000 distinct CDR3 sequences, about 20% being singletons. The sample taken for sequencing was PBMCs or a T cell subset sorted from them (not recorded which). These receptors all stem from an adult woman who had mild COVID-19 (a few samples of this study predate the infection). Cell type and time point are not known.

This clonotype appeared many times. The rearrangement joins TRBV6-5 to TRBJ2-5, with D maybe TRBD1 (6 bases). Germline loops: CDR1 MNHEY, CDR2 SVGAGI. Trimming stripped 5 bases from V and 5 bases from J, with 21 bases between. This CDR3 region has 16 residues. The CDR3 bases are TGTGCCAGCAGTCCACGGGCCGGGACAACTGTCGAGACCCAGTACTTC. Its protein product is CASSPRAGTTVETQYF.

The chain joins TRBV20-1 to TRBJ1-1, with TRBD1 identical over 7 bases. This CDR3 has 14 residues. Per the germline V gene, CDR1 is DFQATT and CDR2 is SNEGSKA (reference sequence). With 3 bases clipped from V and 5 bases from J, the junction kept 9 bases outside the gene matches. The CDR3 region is CSASPPGGITEAFF. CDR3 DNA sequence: TGCAGTGCTAGTCCCCCAGGGGGGATTACTGAAGCTTTCTTT.

In DNA, the CDR3 is TGCAGTGCGACAGGGTTGGCGAACAATGAGCAGTTCTTC. Translation gives CSATGLANNEQFF. The chain has TRBV20-1 and TRBJ2-1, with TRBD1 matching 7 bases. This CDR3 region has 13 residues. In germline, CDR1 is DFQATT, CDR2 SNEGSKA (reference sequence). V lost 6 bases, J lost 5 bases, and 7 bases stayed unmatched.

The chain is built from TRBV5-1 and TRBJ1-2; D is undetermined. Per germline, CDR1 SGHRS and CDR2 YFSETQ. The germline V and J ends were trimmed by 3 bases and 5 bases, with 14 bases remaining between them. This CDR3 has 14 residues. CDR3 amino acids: CASSSEHYGYGYTF. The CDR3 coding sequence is TGCGCCAGCAGCTCGGAACATTACGGATATGGCTACACCTTC.

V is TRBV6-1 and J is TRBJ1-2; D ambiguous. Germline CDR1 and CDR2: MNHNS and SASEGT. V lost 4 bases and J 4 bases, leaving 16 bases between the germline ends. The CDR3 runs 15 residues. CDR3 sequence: CASSGSVGLSYGYTF. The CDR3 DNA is TGTGCCAGCAGTGGCTCCGTCGGCCTTTCCTATGGCTACACCTTC.